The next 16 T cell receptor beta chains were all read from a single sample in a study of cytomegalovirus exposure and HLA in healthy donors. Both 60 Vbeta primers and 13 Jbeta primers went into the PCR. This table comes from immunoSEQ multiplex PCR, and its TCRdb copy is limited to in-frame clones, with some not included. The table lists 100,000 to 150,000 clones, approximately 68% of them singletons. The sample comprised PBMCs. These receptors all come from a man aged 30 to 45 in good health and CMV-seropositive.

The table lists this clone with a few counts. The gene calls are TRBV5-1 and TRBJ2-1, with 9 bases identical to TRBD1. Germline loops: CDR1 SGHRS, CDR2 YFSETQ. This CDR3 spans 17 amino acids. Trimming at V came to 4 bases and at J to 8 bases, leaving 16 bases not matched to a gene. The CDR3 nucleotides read TGCGCCAGCAGCCAAGTACAATCGGGACAGGGAGATGATGAGCAGTTCTTC. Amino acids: CASSQVQSGQGDDEQFF.

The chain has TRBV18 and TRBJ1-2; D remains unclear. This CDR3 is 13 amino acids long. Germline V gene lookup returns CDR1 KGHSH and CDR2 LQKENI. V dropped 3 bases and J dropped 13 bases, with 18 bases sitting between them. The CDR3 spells CASSPPGPPGSTF. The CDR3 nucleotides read TGTGCCAGCTCACCCCCGGGCCCCCCCGGGAGCACCTTC.

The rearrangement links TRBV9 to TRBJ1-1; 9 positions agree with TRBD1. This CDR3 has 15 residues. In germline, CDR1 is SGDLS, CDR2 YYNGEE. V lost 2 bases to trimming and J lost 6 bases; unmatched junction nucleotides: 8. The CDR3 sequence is CASSVGTGSLAEAFF. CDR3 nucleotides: TGTGCCAGCAGCGTCGGGACAGGGAGCTTGGCTGAAGCTTTCTTT.

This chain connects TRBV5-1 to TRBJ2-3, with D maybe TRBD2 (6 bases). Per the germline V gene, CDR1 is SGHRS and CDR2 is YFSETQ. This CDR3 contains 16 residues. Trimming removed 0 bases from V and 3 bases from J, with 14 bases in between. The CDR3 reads CASSLVAREATDTQYF. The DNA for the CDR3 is TGCGCCAGCAGCTTGGTGGCGAGGGAGGCAACAGATACGCAGTATTTT.

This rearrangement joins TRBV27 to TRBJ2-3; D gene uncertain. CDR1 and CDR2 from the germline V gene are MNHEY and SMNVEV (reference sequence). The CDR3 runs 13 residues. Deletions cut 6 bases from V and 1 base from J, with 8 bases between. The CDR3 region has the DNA TGTGCCAGCAGAATCCAGGGCACAGATACGCAGTATTTT. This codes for CASRIQGTDTQYF.

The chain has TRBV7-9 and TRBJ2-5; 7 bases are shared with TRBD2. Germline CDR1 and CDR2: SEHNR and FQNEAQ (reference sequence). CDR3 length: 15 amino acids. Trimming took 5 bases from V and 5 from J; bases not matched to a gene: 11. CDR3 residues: CASSPFDGGSETQYF. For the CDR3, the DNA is TGTGCCAGCAGCCCATTTGACGGCGGGAGCGAGACCCAGTACTTC. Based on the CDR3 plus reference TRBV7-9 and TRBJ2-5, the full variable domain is DTGVSQNPRHKITKRGQNVTFRCDPISEHNRLYWYRQTLGQGPEFLTYFQNEAQLEKSRLLSDRFSAERPKGSFSTLEIQRTEQGDSAMYLCASSPFDGGSETQYFGPGTRLLVL.

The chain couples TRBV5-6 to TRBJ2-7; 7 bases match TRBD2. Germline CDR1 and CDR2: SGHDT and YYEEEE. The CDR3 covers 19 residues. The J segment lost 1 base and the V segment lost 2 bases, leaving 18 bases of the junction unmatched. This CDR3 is CASSFQRDSPPRGSYEQYF. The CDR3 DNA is TGTGCCAGCAGCTTCCAGCGGGATTCCCCACCGAGAGGTTCCTACGAGCAGTACTTC. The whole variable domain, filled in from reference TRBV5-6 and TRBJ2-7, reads DAGVTQSPTHLIKTRGQQVTLRCSPKSGHDTVSWYQQALGQGPQFIFQYYEEEERQRGNFPDRFSGHQFPNYSSELNVNALLLGDSALYLCASSFQRDSPPRGSYEQYFGPGTRLTVT.

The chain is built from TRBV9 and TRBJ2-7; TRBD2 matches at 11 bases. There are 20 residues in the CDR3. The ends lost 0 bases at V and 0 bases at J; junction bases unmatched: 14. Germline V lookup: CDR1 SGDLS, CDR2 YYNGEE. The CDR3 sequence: CASSVGELAGGAFSSYEQYF. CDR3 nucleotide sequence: TGTGCCAGCAGCGTAGGAGAGCTAGCGGGAGGTGCTTTTAGCTCCTACGAGCAGTACTTC.

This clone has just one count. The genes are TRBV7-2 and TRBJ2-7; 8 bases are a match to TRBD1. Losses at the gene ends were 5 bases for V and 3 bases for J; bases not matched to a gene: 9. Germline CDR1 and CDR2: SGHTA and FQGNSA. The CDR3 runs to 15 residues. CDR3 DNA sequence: TGTGCCAGCAGCCCGACAGGGGTCATCCTCTACGAGCAGTACTTC. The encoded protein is CASSPTGVILYEQYF.

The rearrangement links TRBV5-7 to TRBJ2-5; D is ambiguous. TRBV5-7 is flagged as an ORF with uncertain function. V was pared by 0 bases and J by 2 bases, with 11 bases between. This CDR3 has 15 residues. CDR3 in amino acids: CASSLAYPLQETQYF. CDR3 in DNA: TGTGCCAGCAGCTTGGCCTACCCCCTACAAGAGACCCAGTACTTC.

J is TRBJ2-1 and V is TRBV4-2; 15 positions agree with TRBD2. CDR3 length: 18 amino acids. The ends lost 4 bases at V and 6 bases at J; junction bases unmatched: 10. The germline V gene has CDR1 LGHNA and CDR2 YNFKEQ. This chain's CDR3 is CASSPSTGTSGRTNEQFF. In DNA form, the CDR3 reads TGTGCCAGCAGCCCATCTACCGGGACTAGCGGGAGGACCAATGAGCAGTTCTTC.

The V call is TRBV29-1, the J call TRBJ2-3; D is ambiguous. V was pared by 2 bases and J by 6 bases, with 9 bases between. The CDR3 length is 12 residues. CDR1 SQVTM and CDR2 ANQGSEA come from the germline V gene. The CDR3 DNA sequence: TGCAGCGTTGAATACTCGTCGGATACGCAGTATTTT. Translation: CSVEYSSDTQYF.

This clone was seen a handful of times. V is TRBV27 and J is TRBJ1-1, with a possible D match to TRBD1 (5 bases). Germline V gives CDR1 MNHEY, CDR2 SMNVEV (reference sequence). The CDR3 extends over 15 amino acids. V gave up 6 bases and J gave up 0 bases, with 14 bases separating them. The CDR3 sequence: CASRPGPAMNTEAFF. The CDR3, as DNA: TGTGCCAGCAGACCAGGGCCGGCGATGAACACTGAAGCTTTCTTT.

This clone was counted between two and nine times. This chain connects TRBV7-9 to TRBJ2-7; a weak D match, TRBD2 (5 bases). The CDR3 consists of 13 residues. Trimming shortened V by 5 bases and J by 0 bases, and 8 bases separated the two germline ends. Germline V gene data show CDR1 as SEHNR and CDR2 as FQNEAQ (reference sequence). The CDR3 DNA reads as TGTGCCAGCAGCCTGGCGGGCTCCTACGAGCAGTACTTC. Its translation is CASSLAGSYEQYF.

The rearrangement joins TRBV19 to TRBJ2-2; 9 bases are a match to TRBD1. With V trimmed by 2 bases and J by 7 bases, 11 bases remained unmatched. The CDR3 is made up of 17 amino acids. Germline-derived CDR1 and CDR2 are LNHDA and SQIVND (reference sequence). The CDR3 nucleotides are TGTGCCAGTAGTATAAAGGGGACAGGGACATATCACGGGGAGCTGTTTTTT. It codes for CASSIKGTGTYHGELFF.

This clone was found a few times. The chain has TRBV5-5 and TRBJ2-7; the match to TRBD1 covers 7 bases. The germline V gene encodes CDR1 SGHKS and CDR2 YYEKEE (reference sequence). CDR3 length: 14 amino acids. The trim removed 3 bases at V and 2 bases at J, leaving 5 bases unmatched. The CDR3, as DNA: TGTGCCAGCAGCTCCACTGACAGGGCCTACGAGCAGTACTTC. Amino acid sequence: CASSSTDRAYEQYF.